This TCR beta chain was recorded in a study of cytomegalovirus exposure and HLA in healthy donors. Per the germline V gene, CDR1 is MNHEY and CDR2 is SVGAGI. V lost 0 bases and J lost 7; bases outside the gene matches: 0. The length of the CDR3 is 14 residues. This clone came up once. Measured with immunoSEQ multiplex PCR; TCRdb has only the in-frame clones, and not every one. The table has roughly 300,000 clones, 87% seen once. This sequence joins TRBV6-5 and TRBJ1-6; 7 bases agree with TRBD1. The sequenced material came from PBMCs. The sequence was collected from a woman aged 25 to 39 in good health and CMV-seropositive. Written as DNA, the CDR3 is TGTGCCAGCAGTTACTCGGGACAGAATTCACCCCTCCACTTT. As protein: CASSYSGQNSPLHF.